This entry lists 9 T cell receptor beta chains sequenced from one sample in a study of T-cell memory formation after mild COVID-19. TCRdb reanalysed the 5' RACE reads using MiXCR and keeps one entry per CDR3 protein. The top ten hold 11% to 15% of the sample, which has 150,000 to 200,000 distinct CDR3 sequences, roughly 15% seen once. Sequencing was done on a sample of PBMCs or a T cell subset sorted from them (not recorded which). The receptors were sampled from an adult woman who had mild COVID-19 (a few samples of this study predate the infection). Cell type and time point are not known.

The V gene is TRBV18, the J gene TRBJ1-1; TRBD1 aligns across 7 bases. Germline values: CDR1 KGHSH, CDR2 LQKENI. V was clipped by 3 bases and J by 7 bases; unmatched bases: 8. The CDR3 loop spans 14 amino acids. The DNA of the CDR3 is TGTGCCAGCTCACCTCTGGGGACAGCCATTGAAGCTTTCTTT. Residues: CASSPLGTAIEAFF.

This clonotype was detected only a few times. J is TRBJ2-3 and V is TRBV7-9; 7 nucleotides match TRBD2. This CDR3 contains 21 residues. J gave up 4 bases and V 5 bases, and 27 bases lay outside the gene matches. Germline V gene data show CDR1 as SEHNR and CDR2 as FQNEAQ (reference sequence). The CDR3 DNA reads as TGTGCCAGCAGCCTACTCCCGGGCGGGGGAGCGGATTATTCTCGCGCAGATACGCAGTATTTT. Translating it yields CASSLLPGGGADYSRADTQYF.

This chain joins TRBV11-2 and TRBJ1-2; no clear D gene. From germline, CDR1 is SGHAT and CDR2 FQNNGV. This CDR3 is 12 amino acids long. The germline V and J ends were trimmed by 1 base and 4 bases, with 4 bases remaining between them. CDR3 sequence (DNA): TGTGCCAGCAGCTTAGCTCCCTATGGCTACACCTTC. Protein: CASSLAPYGYTF.

Ten or more counts support this clonotype. The chain couples TRBV6-5 to TRBJ2-7; D is unresolved. The CDR3 sequence is 13 residues long. CDR1 is MNHEY and CDR2 is SVGAGI in the germline V gene. V dropped 2 bases and J dropped 4 bases, with 9 bases sitting between them. The CDR3 is CASSYPPGYEQYF. The CDR3 DNA reads TGTGCCAGCAGTTACCCACCCGGATACGAGCAGTACTTC.

This clonotype showed up many times. The rearrangement uses TRBV7-9 and TRBJ2-1, with 7 bases lining up with TRBD1. The J segment lost 4 bases and the V segment lost 5 bases, leaving 11 bases of the junction unmatched. The CDR3 has 16 residues. Germline-derived CDR1 and CDR2 are SEHNR and FQNEAQ (reference sequence). CDR3 sequence (DNA): TGTGCCAGCAGCCCTCCGGGACAGAAAAGTTACAATGAGCAGTTCTTC. Translation: CASSPPGQKSYNEQFF.

This clonotype has more than one count but fewer than ten. The chain recombines TRBV4-2 with TRBJ2-7, with TRBD2 identical over 8 bases. V lost 5 bases to trimming and J lost 2 bases; unmatched junction nucleotides: 11. The CDR3 has 16 residues. Germline V lookup: CDR1 LGHNA, CDR2 YNFKEQ. Here the CDR3 DNA reads TGTGCCAGCAGCGACACGGGCTCGACTAGCGCCTACGAGCAGTACTTC. It encodes CASSDTGSTSAYEQYF.

This clonotype occurred a few times. The gene calls are TRBV4-1 and TRBJ2-5; 14 bases are shared with TRBD2. The trim removed 5 bases at V and 2 bases at J, leaving 10 bases unmatched. This CDR3 has 18 residues. The V gene's germline CDR1 is MGHRA and CDR2 YSYEKL. CDR3 nucleotides: TGCGCCAGCAGCTCAGATGGGACTAGCGGGGGACTTCAAGAGACCCAGTACTTC. Translated, it gives CASSSDGTSGGLQETQYF.

This chain links TRBV6-6 with TRBJ2-5; 8 bases line up with TRBD2. CDR1 is MNHNY and CDR2 is SVGAGI in the germline V gene (reference sequence). This CDR3 comprises 13 residues. With 2 bases clipped from V and 5 bases from J, the junction kept 1 base outside the gene matches. CDR3 region: CASSYGGRETQYF. DNA of the CDR3: TGTGCCAGCAGTTACGGCGGGAGGGAGACCCAGTACTTC.

The J gene is TRBJ2-2, the V gene TRBV3-1; D may correspond to TRBD1 or TRBD2 (5 bases each). The CDR3 totals 15 residues. Germline V gene sequence: CDR1 LGHDT, CDR2 YNNKEL (reference sequence). With 5 bases removed from V and 1 base from J, the gap between germline ends came to 11 bases. CDR3 sequence (DNA): TGTGCCAGCAGCACCGGGACGGAGAACACCGGGGAGCTGTTTTTT. Translated, it gives CASSTGTENTGELFF.